This TCR beta chain was captured by sequencing in a study of cytomegalovirus exposure and HLA in healthy donors. Turning to this clone: The antigen is undetermined.

This CDR3 spans 14 amino acids. Per the germline V gene, CDR1 is SGHNT and CDR2 is YYREEE (reference sequence). The ends lost 5 bases at V and 6 bases at J; junction bases unmatched: 11. Study findings and constraints: Analyzed later, most CMV-associated TCR beta chains appeared HLA-restricted. It was likely that a cluster of highly shared sequence variants was a sequencing artifact. TCR beta V- and J-gene trimming was later associated with a missense DCLRE1C variant.

Primers: 60 Vbeta forward and 13 Jbeta reverse. The method was immunoSEQ multiplex PCR; TCRdb's version includes in-frame clones alone and lacks a portion of them. The sample has about 91,000 clones; just under 90% are singletons. This chain links TRBV5-4 with TRBJ2-7, with 7 bases identical to TRBD2. This TCR was recovered from a man aged 18 to 30 in good health and CMV-seronegative. Sequenced: PBMCs. The CDR3 nucleotides read TGTGCCAGCAGAACTCCCGGGCCGGGGGGCGAGCAGTACTTC. Translation: CASRTPGPGGEQYF.